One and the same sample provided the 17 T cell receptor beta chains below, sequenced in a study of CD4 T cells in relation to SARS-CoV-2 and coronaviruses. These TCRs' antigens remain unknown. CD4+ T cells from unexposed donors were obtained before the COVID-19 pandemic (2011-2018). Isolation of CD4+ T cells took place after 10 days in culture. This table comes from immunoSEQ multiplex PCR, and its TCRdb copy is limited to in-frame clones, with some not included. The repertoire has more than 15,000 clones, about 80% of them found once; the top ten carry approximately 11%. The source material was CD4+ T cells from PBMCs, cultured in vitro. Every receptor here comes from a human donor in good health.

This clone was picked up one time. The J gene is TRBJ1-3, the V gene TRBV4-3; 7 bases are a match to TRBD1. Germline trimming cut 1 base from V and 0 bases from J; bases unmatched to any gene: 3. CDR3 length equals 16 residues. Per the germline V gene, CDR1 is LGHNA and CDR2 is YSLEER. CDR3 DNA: TGCGCCAGCAGCCAAGCGGGGACAGCCTCTGGAAACACCATATATTTT. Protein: CASSQAGTASGNTIYF.

The CDR3 nucleotides are TGTGCCAGCAGCTTGGGGACCGCAACTTATGGCTACACCTTC. This codes for CASSLGTATYGYTF. This chain links TRBV7-2 with TRBJ1-2; perhaps TRBD1 as D (5 bases). The germline V gene encodes CDR1 SGHTA and CDR2 FQGNSA. This CDR3 is 14 amino acids long. V lost 3 bases and J lost 5, with 13 bases in between.

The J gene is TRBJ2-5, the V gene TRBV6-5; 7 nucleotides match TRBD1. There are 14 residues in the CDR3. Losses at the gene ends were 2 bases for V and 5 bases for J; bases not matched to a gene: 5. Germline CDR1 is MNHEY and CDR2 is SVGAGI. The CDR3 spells CASSYGTARETQYF. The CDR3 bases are TGTGCCAGCAGTTACGGGACAGCCCGGGAGACCCAGTACTTC.

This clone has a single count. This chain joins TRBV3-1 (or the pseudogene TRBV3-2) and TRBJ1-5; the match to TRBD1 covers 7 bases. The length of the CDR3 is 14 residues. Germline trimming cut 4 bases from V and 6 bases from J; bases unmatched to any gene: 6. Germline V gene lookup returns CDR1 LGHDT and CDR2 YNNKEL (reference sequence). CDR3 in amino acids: CASSPVGGGQPQHF. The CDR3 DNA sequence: TGTGCCAGCAGCCCAGTAGGGGGCGGTCAGCCCCAGCATTTT.

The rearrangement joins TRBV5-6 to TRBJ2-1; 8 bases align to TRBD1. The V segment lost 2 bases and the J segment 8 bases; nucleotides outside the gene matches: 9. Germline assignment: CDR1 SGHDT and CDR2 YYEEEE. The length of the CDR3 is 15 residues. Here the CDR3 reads CASSLWQGAIDEQFF. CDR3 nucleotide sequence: TGTGCCAGCAGCTTATGGCAGGGGGCGATCGATGAGCAGTTCTTC.

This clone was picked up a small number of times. The CDR3 nucleotides read TGTGCCAGCAGTTACGGGGCGGGCCTCCTTGCCGGGGAGCTGTTTTTT. Encoded protein: CASSYGAGLLAGELFF. J is TRBJ2-2 and V is TRBV6-2 or TRBV6-3; D may correspond to TRBD1 or TRBD2 (5 bases each). CDR1 MNHEY and CDR2 SVGEGT come from the germline V gene. The CDR3 extends over 16 amino acids. V was trimmed by 2 bases and J by 6 bases, leaving 16 bases between them.

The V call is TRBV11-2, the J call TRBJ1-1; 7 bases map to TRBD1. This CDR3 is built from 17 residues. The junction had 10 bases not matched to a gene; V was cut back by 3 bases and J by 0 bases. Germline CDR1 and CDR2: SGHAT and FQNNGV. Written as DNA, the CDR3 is TGTGCCAGCAGCTTGATAACGTTACAGGGGTTGAACACTGAAGCTTTCTTT. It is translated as CASSLITLQGLNTEAFF.

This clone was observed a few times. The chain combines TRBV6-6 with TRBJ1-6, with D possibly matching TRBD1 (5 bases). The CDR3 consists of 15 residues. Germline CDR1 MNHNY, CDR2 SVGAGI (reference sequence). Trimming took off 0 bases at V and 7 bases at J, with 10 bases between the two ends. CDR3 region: CASSYSGTANSPLHF. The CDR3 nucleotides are TGTGCCAGCAGTTACTCCGGGACCGCGAATTCACCCCTCCACTTT.

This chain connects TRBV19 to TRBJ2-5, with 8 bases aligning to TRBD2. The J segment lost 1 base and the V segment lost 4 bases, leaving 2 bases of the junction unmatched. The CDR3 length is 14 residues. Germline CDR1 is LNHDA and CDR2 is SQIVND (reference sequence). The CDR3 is CASSRRGVQETQYF. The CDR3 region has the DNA TGTGCCAGTAGTAGGCGGGGGGTCCAAGAGACCCAGTACTTC.

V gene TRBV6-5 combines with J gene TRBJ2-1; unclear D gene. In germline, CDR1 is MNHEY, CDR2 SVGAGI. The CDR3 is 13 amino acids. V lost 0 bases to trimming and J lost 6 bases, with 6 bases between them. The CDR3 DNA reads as TGTGCCAGCAGTTACTCGGTTGGCAATGAGCAGTTCTTC. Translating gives CASSYSVGNEQFF.

DNA for the CDR3: TGTGCCAGCAGTGTATTGACTAGAGGCGTGCAGACCCAGTACTTC. Translation: CASSVLTRGVQTQYF. The chain recombines TRBV27 with TRBJ2-5; D possibly corresponds to TRBD2 (6 bases). The CDR3 covers 15 residues. Germline V lookup: CDR1 MNHEY, CDR2 SMNVEV (reference sequence). V was trimmed by 5 bases and J by 6 bases, leaving 19 bases between them.

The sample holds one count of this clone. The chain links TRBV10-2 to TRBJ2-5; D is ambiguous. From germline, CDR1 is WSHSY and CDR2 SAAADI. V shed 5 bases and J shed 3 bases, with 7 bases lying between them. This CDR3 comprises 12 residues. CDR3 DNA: TGCGCCAGCAGTCCAGCGAAAGAGACCCAGTACTTC. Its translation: CASSPAKETQYF.

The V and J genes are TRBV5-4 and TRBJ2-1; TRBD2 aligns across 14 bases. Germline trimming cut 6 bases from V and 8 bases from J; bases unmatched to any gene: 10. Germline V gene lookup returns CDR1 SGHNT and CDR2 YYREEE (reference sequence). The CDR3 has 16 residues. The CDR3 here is CASTPAGLAGVHEQFF. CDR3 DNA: TGTGCCAGCACCCCGGCGGGACTAGCGGGAGTCCATGAGCAGTTCTTC.

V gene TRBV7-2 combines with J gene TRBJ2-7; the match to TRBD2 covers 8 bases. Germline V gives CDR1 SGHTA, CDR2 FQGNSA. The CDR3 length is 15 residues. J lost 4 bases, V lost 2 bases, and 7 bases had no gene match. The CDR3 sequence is CASSLSRGGGYEQYF. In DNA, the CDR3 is TGTGCCAGCAGCTTATCCCGTGGCGGGGGGTACGAGCAGTACTTC.

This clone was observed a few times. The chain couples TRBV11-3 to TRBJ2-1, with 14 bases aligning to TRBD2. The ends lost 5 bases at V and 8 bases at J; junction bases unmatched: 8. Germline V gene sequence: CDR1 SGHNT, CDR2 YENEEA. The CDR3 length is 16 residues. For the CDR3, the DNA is TGTGCCAGCAGCCCGCCAGGGACTAGCGGGAGAGATGAGCAGTTCTTC. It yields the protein CASSPPGTSGRDEQFF. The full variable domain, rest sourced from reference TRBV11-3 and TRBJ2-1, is EAGVVQSPRYKIIEKKQPVAFWCNPISGHNTLYWYLQNLGQGPELLIRYENEEAVDDSQLPKDRFSAERLKGVDSTLKIQPAELGDSAVYLCASSPPGTSGRDEQFFGPGTRLTVL.

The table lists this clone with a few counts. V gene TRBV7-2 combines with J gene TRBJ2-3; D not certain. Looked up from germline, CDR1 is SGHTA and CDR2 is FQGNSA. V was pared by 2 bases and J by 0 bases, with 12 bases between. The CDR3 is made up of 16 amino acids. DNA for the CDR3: TGTGCCAGCAGCTTAAGAGGTCAACTTAGCACAGATACGCAGTATTTT. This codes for CASSLRGQLSTDTQYF.

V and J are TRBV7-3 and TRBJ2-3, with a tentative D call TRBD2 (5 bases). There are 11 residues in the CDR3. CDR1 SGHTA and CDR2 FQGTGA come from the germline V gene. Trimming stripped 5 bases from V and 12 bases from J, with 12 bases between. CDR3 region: CASSEGPAQYF. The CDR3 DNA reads TGTGCCAGCAGCGAGGGCCCGGCCCAGTATTTT.